The count of the clone carrying this TCR beta chain is one. Reverse transcribed after extraction, RNA yielded cDNA as the sequencing template. Only in-frame clones appear in the TCRdb table, and some are missing; sequencing was by immunoSEQ multiplex PCR. Altogether about 150,000 clones are present, 40% to 60% being singletons, with the ten largest covering roughly a fifth. The sample originates from a study of CD8+ T cells in alopecia areata. As for the study in general: Treated patients received oral tofacitinib, 5 to 10 mg twice daily.

V was clipped by 4 bases and J by 0 bases, with 7 bases between them. The germline V gene encodes CDR1 MNHEY and CDR2 SMNVEV (reference sequence). The CDR3 has 14 residues. PBMCs served as the source from which CD4+ and CD8+ T cells were sorted. The sequence was collected from a human donor with alopecia areata. J is TRBJ2-1 and V is TRBV27; D is unresolved. The sequenced sample was CD8+ T cells sorted from blood, obtained at week 0. CDR3 protein: CASSWTSSYNEQFF. CDR3 in DNA: TGTGCCAGCAGTTGGACCTCCTCCTACAATGAGCAGTTCTTC.